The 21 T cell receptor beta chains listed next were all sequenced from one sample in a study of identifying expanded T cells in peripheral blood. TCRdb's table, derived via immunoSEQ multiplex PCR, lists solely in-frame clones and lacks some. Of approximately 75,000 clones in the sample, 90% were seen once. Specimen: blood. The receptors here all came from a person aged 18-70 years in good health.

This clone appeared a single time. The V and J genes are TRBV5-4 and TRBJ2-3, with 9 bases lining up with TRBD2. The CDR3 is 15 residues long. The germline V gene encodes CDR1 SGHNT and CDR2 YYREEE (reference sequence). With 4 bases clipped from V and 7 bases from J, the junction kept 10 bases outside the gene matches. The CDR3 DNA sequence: TGTGCCAGCAGCGCCGTAGCGGGGGCCGACAATACGCAGTATTTT. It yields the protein CASSAVAGADNTQYF.

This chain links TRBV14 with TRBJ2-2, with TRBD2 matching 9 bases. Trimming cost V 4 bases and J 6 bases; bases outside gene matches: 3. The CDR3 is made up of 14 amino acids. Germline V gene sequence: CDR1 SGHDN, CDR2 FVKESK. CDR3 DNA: TGTGCCAGCAGCCCGCGGGGGGGCGCCGGGGAGCTGTTTTTT. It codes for CASSPRGGAGELFF.

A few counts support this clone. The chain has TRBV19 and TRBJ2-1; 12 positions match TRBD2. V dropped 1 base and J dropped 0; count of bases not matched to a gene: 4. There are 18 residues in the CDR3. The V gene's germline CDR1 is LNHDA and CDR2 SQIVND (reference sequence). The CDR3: CASSIGLAGGGSYNEQFF. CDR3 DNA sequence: TGTGCCAGTAGTATAGGGCTAGCGGGAGGGGGCTCCTACAATGAGCAGTTCTTC.

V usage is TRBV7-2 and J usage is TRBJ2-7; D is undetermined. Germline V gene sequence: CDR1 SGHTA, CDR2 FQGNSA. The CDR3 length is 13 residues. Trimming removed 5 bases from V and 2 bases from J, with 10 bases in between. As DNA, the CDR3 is TGTGCCAGCAGCCCCCGACCCCCCTACGAGCAGTACTTC. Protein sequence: CASSPRPPYEQYF.

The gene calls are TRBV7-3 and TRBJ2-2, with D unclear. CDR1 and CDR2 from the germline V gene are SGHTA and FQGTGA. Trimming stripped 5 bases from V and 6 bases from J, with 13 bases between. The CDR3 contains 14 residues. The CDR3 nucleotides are TGTGCCAGCAGCCCCCAAGCCTCCTCCGGGGAGCTGTTTTTT. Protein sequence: CASSPQASSGELFF.

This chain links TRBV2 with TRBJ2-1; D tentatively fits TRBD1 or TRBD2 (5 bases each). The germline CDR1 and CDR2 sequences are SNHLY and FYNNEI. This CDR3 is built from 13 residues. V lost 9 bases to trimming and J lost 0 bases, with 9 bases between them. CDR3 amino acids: CASGTSSYNEQFF. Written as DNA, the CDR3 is TGTGCCAGTGGGACGAGCTCCTACAATGAGCAGTTCTTC.

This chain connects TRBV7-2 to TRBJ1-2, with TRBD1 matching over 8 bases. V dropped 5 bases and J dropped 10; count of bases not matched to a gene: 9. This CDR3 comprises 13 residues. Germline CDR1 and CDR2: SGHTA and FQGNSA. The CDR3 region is CASSKPGQGYYTF. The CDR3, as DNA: TGTGCCAGCAGCAAGCCTGGACAGGGCTACTACACCTTC.

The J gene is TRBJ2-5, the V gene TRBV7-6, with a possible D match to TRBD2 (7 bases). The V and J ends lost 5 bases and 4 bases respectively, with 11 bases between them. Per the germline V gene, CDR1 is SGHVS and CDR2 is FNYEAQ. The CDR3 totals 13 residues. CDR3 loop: CASSRGGAETQYF. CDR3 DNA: TGTGCCAGCAGCCGTGGGGGGGCAGAGACCCAGTACTTC.

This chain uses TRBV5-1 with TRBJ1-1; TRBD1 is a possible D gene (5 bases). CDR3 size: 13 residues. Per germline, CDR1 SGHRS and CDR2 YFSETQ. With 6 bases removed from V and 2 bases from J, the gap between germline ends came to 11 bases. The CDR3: CASKAGVNTEAFF. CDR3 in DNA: TGCGCCAGCAAGGCGGGGGTAAACACTGAAGCTTTCTTT.

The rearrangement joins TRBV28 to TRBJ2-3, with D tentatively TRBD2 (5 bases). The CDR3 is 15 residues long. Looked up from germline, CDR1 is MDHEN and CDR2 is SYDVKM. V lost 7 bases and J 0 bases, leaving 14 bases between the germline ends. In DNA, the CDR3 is TGTGCCAGCAACCTAAAGCGGAGCAGCACAGATACGCAGTATTTT. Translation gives CASNLKRSSTDTQYF. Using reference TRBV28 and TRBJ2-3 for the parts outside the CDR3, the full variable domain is DVKVTQSSRYLVKRTGEKVFLECVQDMDHENMFWYRQDPGLGLRLIYFSYDVKMKEKGDIPEGYSVSREKKERFSLILESASTNQTSMYLCASNLKRSSTDTQYFGPGTRLTVL.

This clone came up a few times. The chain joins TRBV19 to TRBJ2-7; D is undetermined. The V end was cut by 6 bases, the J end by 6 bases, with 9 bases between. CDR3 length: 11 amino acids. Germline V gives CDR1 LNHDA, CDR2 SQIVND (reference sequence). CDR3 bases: TGTGCCAGTAGAGGACGTAGCGAGCAGTACTTC. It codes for CASRGRSEQYF.

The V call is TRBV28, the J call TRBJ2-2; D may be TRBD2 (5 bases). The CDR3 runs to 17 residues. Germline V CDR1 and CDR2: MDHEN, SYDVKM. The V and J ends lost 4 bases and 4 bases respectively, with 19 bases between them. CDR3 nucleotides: TGTGCCAGCAGTTCCGGCCTGGCGAGGGTATCCACCGGGGAGCTGTTTTTT. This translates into CASSSGLARVSTGELFF.

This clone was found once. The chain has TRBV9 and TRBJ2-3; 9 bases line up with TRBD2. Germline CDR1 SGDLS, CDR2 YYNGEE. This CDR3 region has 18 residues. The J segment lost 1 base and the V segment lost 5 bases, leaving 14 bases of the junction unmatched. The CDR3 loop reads CASRLVGASGACTDTQYF. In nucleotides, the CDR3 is TGTGCCAGCAGACTAGTAGGGGCTAGCGGGGCCTGCACAGATACGCAGTATTTT.

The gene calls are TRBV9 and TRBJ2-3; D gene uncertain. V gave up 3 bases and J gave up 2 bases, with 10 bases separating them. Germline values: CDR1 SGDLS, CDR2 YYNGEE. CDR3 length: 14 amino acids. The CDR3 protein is CASSAQSFTDTQYF. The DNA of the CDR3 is TGTGCCAGCAGCGCCCAATCGTTCACAGATACGCAGTATTTT.

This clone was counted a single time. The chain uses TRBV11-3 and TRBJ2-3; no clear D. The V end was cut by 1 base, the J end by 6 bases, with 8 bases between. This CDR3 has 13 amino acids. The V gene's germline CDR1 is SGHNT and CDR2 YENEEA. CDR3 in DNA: TGTGCCAGCAGCTTAGGCCCTCGTGATACGCAGTATTTT. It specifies CASSLGPRDTQYF. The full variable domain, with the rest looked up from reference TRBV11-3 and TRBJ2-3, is EAGVVQSPRYKIIEKKQPVAFWCNPISGHNTLYWYLQNLGQGPELLIRYENEEAVDDSQLPKDRFSAERLKGVDSTLKIQPAELGDSAVYLCASSLGPRDTQYFGPGTRLTVL.

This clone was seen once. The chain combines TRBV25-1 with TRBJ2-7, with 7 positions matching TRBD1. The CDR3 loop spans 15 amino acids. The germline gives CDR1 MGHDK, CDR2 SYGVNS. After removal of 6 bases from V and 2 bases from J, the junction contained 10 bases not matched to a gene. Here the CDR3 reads CASSLRTGPAYEQYF. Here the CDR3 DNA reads TGTGCCAGCAGCCTGAGGACAGGACCAGCCTACGAGCAGTACTTC.

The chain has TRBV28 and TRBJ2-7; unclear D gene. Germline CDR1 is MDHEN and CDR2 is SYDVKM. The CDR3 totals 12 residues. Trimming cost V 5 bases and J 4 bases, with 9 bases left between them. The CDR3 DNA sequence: TGTGCCAGCAGTCCCCTTCGTTACGAGCAGTACTTC. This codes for CASSPLRYEQYF.

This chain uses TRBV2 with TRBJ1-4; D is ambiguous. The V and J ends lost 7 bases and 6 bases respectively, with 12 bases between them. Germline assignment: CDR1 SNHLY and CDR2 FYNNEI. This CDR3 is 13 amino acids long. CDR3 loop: CASTVAGDEKLFF. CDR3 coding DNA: TGTGCCAGCACGGTGGCAGGAGATGAAAAACTGTTTTTT. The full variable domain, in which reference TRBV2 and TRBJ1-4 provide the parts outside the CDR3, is EPEVTQTPSHQVTQMGQEVILRCVPISNHLYFYWYRQILGQKVEFLVSFYNNEISEKSEIFDDQFSVERPDGSNFTLKIRSTKLEDSAMYFCASTVAGDEKLFFGSGTQLSVL.

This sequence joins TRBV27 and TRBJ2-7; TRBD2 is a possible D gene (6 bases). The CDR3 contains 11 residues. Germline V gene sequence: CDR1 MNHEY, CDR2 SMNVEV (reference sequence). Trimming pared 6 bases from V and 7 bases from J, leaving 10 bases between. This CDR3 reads CASSLRGEQYF. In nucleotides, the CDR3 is TGTGCCAGCAGCTTACGGGGGGAGCAGTACTTC.

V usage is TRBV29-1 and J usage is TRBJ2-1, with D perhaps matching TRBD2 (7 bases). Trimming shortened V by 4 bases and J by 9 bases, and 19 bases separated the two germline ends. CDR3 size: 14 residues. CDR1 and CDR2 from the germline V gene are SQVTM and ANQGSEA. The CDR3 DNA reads TGCAGCGTTGCATCGGGGGGCTTCTTTAGTGAGCAGTTCTTC. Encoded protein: CSVASGGFFSEQFF.

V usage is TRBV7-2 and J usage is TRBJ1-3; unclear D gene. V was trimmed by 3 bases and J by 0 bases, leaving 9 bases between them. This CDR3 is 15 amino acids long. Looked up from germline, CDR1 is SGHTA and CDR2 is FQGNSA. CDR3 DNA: TGTGCCAGCAGCTTTTCCTGGAACTCTGGAAACACCATATATTTT. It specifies CASSFSWNSGNTIYF.